This T cell receptor beta chain was identified during a study of cytomegalovirus exposure and HLA in healthy donors. General study points: As a later analysis showed, several of the most significant clusters appeared to be linked to common viral pathogens.

The junction had 6 bases not matched to a gene; V was cut back by 7 bases and J by 4 bases. The germline gives CDR1 SQVTM, CDR2 ANQGSEA. The CDR3 totals 14 residues. The PCR ran on 60 Vbeta and 13 Jbeta primers. The data were produced by immunoSEQ multiplex PCR, yet TCRdb's version contains in-frame clones alone and is incomplete. The sample contains some 170,000 clones, 80% to 90% of which appear only once. Concerning this clone itself: Its antigen is not identified.

The sequence came from a woman under 30 in good health and CMV-seropositive. The sequenced material came from PBMCs. V usage is TRBV29-1 and J usage is TRBJ2-1; 11 bases match TRBD1. The CDR3 is CSAMGQGDYNEQFF. CDR3 bases: TGCAGCGCCATGGGACAGGGGGATTACAATGAGCAGTTCTTC.